Each of the 3 T cell receptor beta chains below was sequenced from the same sample in a study of cytomegalovirus exposure and HLA in healthy donors. Primers included in the PCR were 60 Vbeta and 13 Jbeta primers. TCRdb's copy holds only in-frame clones and misses some; the assay was immunoSEQ multiplex PCR. The data show more than 85,000 clones, with 75% to 80% seen just once and 6% to 8.5% held by the top ten. The sample comprised PBMCs. The origin of the receptors is a female donor in good health and CMV-seronegative.

This chain uses TRBV11-3 with TRBJ2-5; 7 bases are shared with TRBD2. CDR1 is SGHNT, CDR2 YENEEA, per germline. The CDR3 extends over 14 amino acids. The V segment lost 4 bases and the J segment 5 bases; nucleotides outside the gene matches: 7. The CDR3 here is CASSSRGEVETQYF. Here the CDR3 DNA reads TGTGCCAGCAGCTCCCGGGGGGAGGTTGAGACCCAGTACTTC.

The CDR3 region is CASSSLRGGSSGNTIYF. The CDR3 DNA follows: TGTGCCAGCAGCTCCCTCAGGGGTGGAAGCTCTGGAAACACCATATATTTT. This chain uses TRBV14 with TRBJ1-3; weak D call: TRBD1 (6 bases). Germline CDR1 reads SGHDN; CDR2 reads FVKESK. The CDR3 totals 17 residues. Trimming left V 5 bases short and J 0 bases short, with 17 bases between.

The J gene is TRBJ2-1, the V gene TRBV9; the match to TRBD2 covers 11 bases. Trimming cost V 4 bases and J 0 bases; bases outside gene matches: 12. The CDR3 runs to 19 residues. Germline V gene sequence: CDR1 SGDLS, CDR2 YYNGEE. The CDR3 protein is CASSRSGTSGPSSYNEQFF. The CDR3, as DNA: TGTGCCAGCAGCCGATCCGGGACTAGCGGCCCGAGCTCCTACAATGAGCAGTTCTTC.